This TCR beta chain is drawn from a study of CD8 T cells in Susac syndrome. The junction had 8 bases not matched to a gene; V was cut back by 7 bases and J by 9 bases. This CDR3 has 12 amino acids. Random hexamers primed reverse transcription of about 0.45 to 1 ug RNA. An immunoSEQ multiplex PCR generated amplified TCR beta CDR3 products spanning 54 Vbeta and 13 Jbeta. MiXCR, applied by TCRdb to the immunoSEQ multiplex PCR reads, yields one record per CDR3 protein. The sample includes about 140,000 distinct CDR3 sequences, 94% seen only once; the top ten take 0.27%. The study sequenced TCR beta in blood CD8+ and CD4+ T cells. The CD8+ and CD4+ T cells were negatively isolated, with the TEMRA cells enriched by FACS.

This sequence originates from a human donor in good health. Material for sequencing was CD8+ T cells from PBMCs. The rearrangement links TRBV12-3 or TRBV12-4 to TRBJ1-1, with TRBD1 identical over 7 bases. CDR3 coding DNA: TGTGCCAGCACCGCCGACAGGGTTCAAGCTTTCTTT. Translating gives CASTADRVQAFF.